Following are 2 T cell receptor beta chains from one sample sequenced in a study of blood T cell repertoires in COVID-19. Assay used: immunoSEQ multiplex PCR; TCRdb lists only in-frame clones, some missing. The sample contains approximately 300,000 clones, roughly 87% of which appear only once. Sequenced: peripheral blood. The receptors stem from a man between 45 and 60 years old with active or convalescent COVID-19.

This chain connects TRBV28 to TRBJ1-2; D uncertain. CDR3 size: 13 residues. CDR1 is MDHEN, CDR2 SYDVKM, per germline. With 0 bases removed from V and 6 bases from J, the gap between germline ends came to 8 bases. The chain's CDR3 is CASSLWASDGYTF. CDR3 in DNA: TGTGCCAGCAGTTTATGGGCCTCCGATGGCTACACCTTC.

This chain links TRBV5-1 with TRBJ2-3, with TRBD2 identical over 12 bases. The CDR3 runs to 16 residues. Germline CDR1 is SGHRS and CDR2 is YFSETQ. Trimming removed 3 bases from V and 0 bases from J; junction bases left unmatched: 2. This CDR3 reads CASSSLAGGSTDTQYF. For the CDR3, the DNA is TGCGCCAGCAGCTCCCTAGCGGGGGGGAGCACAGATACGCAGTATTTT.